The 16 T cell receptor beta chains in this list originate from one sample, sequenced in a study of beta chain features in type 1 diabetes. Sequencing targeted expressed TCRB transcripts, as all isolated RNA had been reverse transcribed. Sequencing used immunoSEQ multiplex PCR; TCRdb keeps in-frame clones, though not all of them. The table lists 400,000 to 550,000 clones, about an eighth of them singletons. The specimen sequenced was naive CD4+ T cells from blood. These receptors came from a woman between 18 and 30 years old in good health.

Details on this clone: Other DNA variants within this sample encode the same CDR3. The chain is built from TRBV7-2 and TRBJ2-3; D is possibly TRBD2 (5 bases). Germline V lookup: CDR1 SGHTA, CDR2 FQGNSA. The CDR3 is 14 residues long. V lost 0 bases to trimming and J lost 6 bases, with 10 bases between them. The CDR3 loop reads CASSLALRVDTQYF. The DNA of the CDR3 is TGTGCCAGCAGCTTAGCTCTGAGGGTGGATACGCAGTATTTT.

This clone was seen a few times. The chain has TRBV9 and TRBJ2-3; a weak D match, TRBD2 (5 bases). CDR1 is SGDLS and CDR2 is YYNGEE in the germline V gene. Deletions cut 4 bases from V and 4 bases from J, with 16 bases between. This CDR3 has 15 residues. In DNA, the CDR3 is TGTGCCAGCAGCCTCCAGACTAATCCGGCAGATACGCAGTATTTT. The encoded protein is CASSLQTNPADTQYF. The full variable domain, its missing parts supplied by reference TRBV9 and TRBJ2-3, is DSGVTQTPKHLITATGQRVTLRCSPRSGDLSVYWYQQSLDQGLQFLIQYYNGEERAKGNILERFSAQQFPDLHSELNLSSLELGDSALYFCASSLQTNPADTQYFGPGTRLTVL.

This clone was counted only a few times. The chain combines TRBV7-2 with TRBJ2-4; a possible D gene is TRBD2 (6 bases). V gave up 4 bases and J gave up 2 bases, with 15 bases separating them. The CDR3 spans 16 residues. The germline V gene has CDR1 SGHTA and CDR2 FQGNSA. The chain's CDR3 is CASSSYSGTSKNIQYF. CDR3 in DNA: TGTGCCAGCAGCTCTTATTCCGGGACTTCCAAAAACATTCAGTACTTC.

The chain joins TRBV15 to TRBJ2-7, with D possibly being TRBD1 (6 bases). V was clipped by 4 bases and J by 2 bases, with 12 bases between them. This CDR3 contains 14 residues. Germline lookup yields CDR1 LNHNV and CDR2 YYDKDF (reference sequence). The chain's CDR3 is CATSIWDITYEQYF. CDR3 DNA: TGTGCCACCAGCATCTGGGACATAACCTACGAGCAGTACTTC. The full variable domain, rest sourced from reference TRBV15 and TRBJ2-7, is DAMVIQNPRYQVTQFGKPVTLSCSQTLNHNVMYWYQQKSSQAPKLLFHYYDKDFNNEADTPDNFQSRRPNTSFCFLDIRSPGLGDTAMYLCATSIWDITYEQYFGPGTRLTVT.

This clone was observed a handful of times. The chain recombines TRBV7-9 with TRBJ2-1; D is unresolved. This CDR3 comprises 13 residues. CDR1 and CDR2 from the germline V gene are SEHNR and FQNEAQ (reference sequence). Trimming pared 5 bases from V and 7 bases from J, leaving 12 bases between. The CDR3 spells CASSLDASNEQFF. CDR3 in DNA: TGTGCCAGCAGCCTTGATGCGTCGAATGAGCAGTTCTTC.

In its sample, this clone was seen a few times. This chain connects TRBV30 to TRBJ2-7, with D perhaps TRBD2 (6 bases). The CDR3 length is 13 residues. The V and J ends lost 0 bases and 8 bases respectively, with 14 bases between them. The germline V gene has CDR1 GTSNPN and CDR2 SVGIG (reference sequence). The CDR3 nucleotides are TGTGCCTGGAGTGTACTCGGGAGAGGGAAGCAGTACTTC. This translates into CAWSVLGRGKQYF.

This clone was recorded a few times. V and J are TRBV7-6 and TRBJ2-3; no reliable D call. The CDR3 sequence is 13 residues long. Germline loops: CDR1 SGHVS, CDR2 FNYEAQ. V was shortened by 4 bases and J by 3 bases, with 8 bases between the two germline ends. CDR3 bases: TGTGCCAGCAGCTACGATGGAACAGATACGCAGTATTTT. Protein: CASSYDGTDTQYF.

This clone was found a few times. The chain carries TRBV29-1 and TRBJ1-2, with 7 positions matching TRBD1. This CDR3 is built from 12 residues. V gave up 5 bases and J gave up 8 bases; unmatched junction bases: 8. The V gene's germline CDR1 is SQVTM and CDR2 ANQGSEA. CDR3 sequence reads: CSVRQGSGGYTF. In nucleotides, the CDR3 is TGCAGCGTTCGACAGGGATCGGGCGGCTACACCTTC.

There are a few counts of this clone. The J gene is TRBJ1-5, the V gene TRBV18; D not certain. The CDR3 covers 12 residues. Per germline, CDR1 KGHSH and CDR2 LQKENI. Trimming left V 8 bases short and J 9 bases short, with 14 bases between. DNA of the CDR3: TGTGCCAGCGCAAGAGTGTCGGGGCCCCAGCATTTT. Its translation is CASARVSGPQHF.

This clone showed up just a few times. The rearrangement links TRBV9 to TRBJ2-3; D is undetermined. The CDR3 length is 14 residues. Germline assignment: CDR1 SGDLS and CDR2 YYNGEE. V dropped 3 bases and J dropped 2 bases, with 10 bases sitting between them. In DNA form, the CDR3 reads TGTGCCAGCAGCGCCACCCCCTACACAGATACGCAGTATTTT. It specifies CASSATPYTDTQYF.

The sample holds a few counts of this clone. The V gene is TRBV4-3, the J gene TRBJ2-1; D may be TRBD1 (7 bases). The CDR3 has 16 residues. The V and J ends lost 2 bases and 8 bases respectively, with 19 bases between them. Germline V CDR1 and CDR2: LGHNA, YSLEER. The CDR3: CASSQSARGTLDEQFF. The CDR3 DNA reads TGCGCCAGCAGCCAATCCGCCAGGGGGACTTTGGATGAGCAGTTCTTC.

This clone showed up just a few times. This chain uses TRBV5-1 with TRBJ2-5; D remains unclear. This CDR3 spans 13 amino acids. V lost 0 bases to trimming and J lost 5 bases, with 8 bases between them. Germline V gene lookup returns CDR1 SGHRS and CDR2 YFSETQ. The CDR3 sequence is CASSLGLGETQYF. The CDR3 DNA reads as TGCGCCAGCAGCTTGGGTCTGGGCGAGACCCAGTACTTC.

This chain joins TRBV6-5 and TRBJ2-7, with D possibly TRBD1 on 6 matching bases. CDR1 is MNHEY, CDR2 SVGAGI, per germline. The CDR3 contains 12 residues. Trimming pared 6 bases from V and 6 bases from J, leaving 12 bases between. CDR3 sequence (DNA): TGTGCCAGCAGAAACAGGGCGGGCGAGCAGTACTTC. It yields the protein CASRNRAGEQYF.

This clone has a handful of counts. This chain joins TRBV29-1 and TRBJ2-6; a weak D match, TRBD1 (5 bases). The CDR3 has 17 residues. V lost 7 bases and J lost 2, with 21 bases in between. Germline loops: CDR1 SQVTM, CDR2 ANQGSEA. The CDR3 here is CSATIQEKGPGANVLTF. CDR3 in DNA: TGCAGCGCCACAATACAGGAGAAAGGACCTGGGGCCAACGTCCTGACTTTC.

The rearrangement uses TRBV9 and TRBJ2-5, with D possibly TRBD1 on 5 matching bases. The V end was cut by 0 bases, the J end by 2 bases, with 14 bases between. CDR3 length equals 16 residues. CDR1 is SGDLS and CDR2 is YYNGEE in the germline V gene. CDR3 loop: CASSVAMTALQETQYF. The DNA for the CDR3 is TGTGCCAGCAGCGTAGCTATGACAGCCCTACAAGAGACCCAGTACTTC.

Only a few counts were recorded for this clone. The rearrangement joins TRBV14 to TRBJ2-7, with 9 nucleotides matching TRBD2. V lost 0 bases to trimming and J lost 5 bases; unmatched junction nucleotides: 2. The CDR3 is made up of 14 amino acids. In germline, CDR1 is SGHDN, CDR2 FVKESK. The CDR3 nucleotides are TGTGCCAGCAGCCAAGAGGGACTAGCAAACGAGCAGTACGTC. Encoded protein: CASSQEGLANEQYV.